The 30 T cell receptor beta chains presented below share a single source sample, sequenced in a study of T cell changes during pregnancy in multiple sclerosis (dated by TCRdb to about 2019). Library creation used the immunoSEQ multiplex PCR assay. Imported from immuneACCESS, the table was reduced by TCRdb to in-frame sequences with V and J called. These copies leave out some clones; in studies compared against another copy, an unresolved V gene accounts for under half, and the cause of the remainder is not known. This sample gives under 95,000 clones in total; approximately 95% of them show up just once. About 0.99% of the sample goes to the ten largest clones. Source: peripheral blood, taken in the second trimester of pregnancy. The receptor set was obtained from a female donor in good health, enrolled as a control in a pregnancy study.

The chain employs TRBV5-6 and TRBJ2-5; the match to TRBD1 covers 7 bases. Looked up from germline, CDR1 is SGHDT and CDR2 is YYEEEE. V shed 6 bases and J 3 bases; nucleotides not matched to a gene: 2. The CDR3 consists of 12 residues. CDR3 sequence reads: CASTRGKETQYF. The CDR3 coding sequence is TGTGCCAGCACCAGGGGGAAAGAGACCCAGTACTTC.

CDR3 residues: CASSDSGRGMGNEQFF. CDR3 DNA sequence: TGTGCCAGCAGCGATTCCGGGAGGGGCATGGGCAATGAGCAGTTCTTC. This chain joins TRBV5-4 and TRBJ2-1, with 8 bases lining up with TRBD2. J gave up 6 bases and V 4 bases, and 12 bases lay outside the gene matches. This CDR3 has 16 amino acids. The V gene's germline CDR1 is SGHNT and CDR2 YYREEE (reference sequence).

J is TRBJ2-7 and V is TRBV7-2; the match to TRBD1 covers 7 bases. Trimming cost V 1 base and J 3 bases; bases outside gene matches: 12. There are 17 residues in the CDR3. Germline CDR1 reads SGHTA; CDR2 reads FQGNSA. CDR3 sequence reads: CASSLDESGQKLYEQYF. The CDR3, as DNA: TGTGCCAGCAGCTTAGACGAGTCGGGACAGAAACTCTACGAGCAGTACTTC.

The chain combines TRBV28 with TRBJ2-2, with TRBD2 matching over 10 bases. The CDR3 covers 17 residues. J lost 5 bases, V lost 4 bases, and 10 bases had no gene match. The germline V gene has CDR1 MDHEN and CDR2 SYDVKM. CDR3 region: CASSSPAAGGNTGELFF. DNA of the CDR3: TGTGCCAGCAGTTCCCCCGCAGCGGGAGGGAATACCGGGGAGCTGTTTTTT.

This rearrangement joins TRBV5-5 to TRBJ2-2; TRBD2 might be the D (5 bases). Trimming shortened V by 3 bases and J by 7 bases, and 10 bases separated the two germline ends. The CDR3 loop spans 13 amino acids. The germline V gene encodes CDR1 SGHKS and CDR2 YYEKEE (reference sequence). Here the CDR3 reads CASSSIGDGELFF. The CDR3 nucleotides read TGTGCCAGCAGCTCGATCGGGGACGGGGAGCTGTTTTTT.

On this clone itself: Lacking the conserved final phenylalanine or tryptophan, this CDR3 likely reflects a read error. Because the CDR3's place on the DNA is in doubt, the DNA is left out and the CDR3 is given as listed by TCRdb. The CDR3 loop is CASSPRTSLT. The chain joins TRBV27 to TRBJ2-6; TRBD2 was called by the table and not checked on the DNA. The CDR3 spans 10 residues, counting both ends. Germline-derived CDR1 and CDR2 are MNHEY and SMNVEV (reference sequence).

J is TRBJ2-1 and V is TRBV19; 7 bases are shared with TRBD2. V shed 6 bases, J shed 6 bases, and the junction held 11 bases outside the gene matches. The CDR3 is made up of 15 amino acids. The germline CDR1 and CDR2 sequences are LNHDA and SQIVND (reference sequence). DNA for the CDR3: TGTGCCAGTAGAGCGGGGAGGGGAAAGGGCAATGAGCAGTTCTTC. Translation: CASRAGRGKGNEQFF.

The rearrangement uses TRBV19 and TRBJ1-1; 7 bases agree with TRBD1. The CDR3 runs to 17 residues. The germline V gene encodes CDR1 LNHDA and CDR2 SQIVND (reference sequence). V dropped 7 bases and J dropped 2; count of bases not matched to a gene: 16. DNA for the CDR3: TGTGCCAGTAAACTAACGGGGGGGGACAGCCAAAACACTGAAGCTTTCTTT. It codes for CASKLTGGDSQNTEAFF.

The chain recombines TRBV5-6 with TRBJ2-5, with unresolved D. The V end lost 0 bases, the J end lost 0 bases, and 3 bases lay between the germline ends. Germline V lookup: CDR1 SGHDT, CDR2 YYEEEE. The CDR3 extends over 13 amino acids. This chain's CDR3 is CASSLVYQETQYF. The CDR3 bases are TGTGCCAGCAGCTTGGTCTACCAAGAGACCCAGTACTTC. Supplemented by reference TRBV5-6 and TRBJ2-5, the full variable domain reads DAGVTQSPTHLIKTRGQQVTLRCSPKSGHDTVSWYQQALGQGPQFIFQYYEEEERQRGNFPDRFSGHQFPNYSSELNVNALLLGDSALYLCASSLVYQETQYFGPGTRLLVL.

The chain has TRBV5-4 and TRBJ2-6; no definite D call. The length of the CDR3 is 14 residues. Germline V CDR1 and CDR2: SGHNT, YYREEE (reference sequence). V dropped 4 bases and J dropped 3 bases, with 8 bases sitting between them. CDR3 sequence reads: CASSPRGGANVLTF. The CDR3 DNA reads as TGTGCCAGCAGCCCTCGAGGTGGGGCCAACGTCCTGACTTTC.

The rearrangement uses TRBV15 and TRBJ1-1, with D perhaps TRBD1 (6 bases). The germline V gene encodes CDR1 LNHNV and CDR2 YYDKDF (reference sequence). V lost 0 bases and J lost 5, with 16 bases in between. CDR3 length equals 16 residues. DNA for the CDR3: TGTGCCACCAGCAGAGATGGGCGGGGGGCAGGGACTGAAGCTTTCTTT. This gives the protein CATSRDGRGAGTEAFF.

The rearrangement uses TRBV2 and TRBJ2-1; TRBD2 matches 7 bases. The CDR3 runs to 14 residues. Trimming took 6 bases from V and 3 from J; bases not matched to a gene: 5. The germline V gene encodes CDR1 SNHLY and CDR2 FYNNEI. CDR3 DNA: TGTGCCAGCAGACCAAGGACTAGCTACAATGAGCAGTTCTTC. It encodes CASRPRTSYNEQFF.

V and J are TRBV25-1 and TRBJ1-2, with TRBD1 matching over 8 bases. V gave up 6 bases and J gave up 4 bases; unmatched junction bases: 10. This CDR3 has 15 residues. CDR1 MGHDK and CDR2 SYGVNS come from the germline V gene. The CDR3 DNA follows: TGTGCCAGCAGCAACCCCCAGGGGGCTAGCTATGGCTACACCTTC. It translates to CASSNPQGASYGYTF.

DNA of the CDR3: TGTGCCAGCACGGGTTTCGCCACCGGGGAGCTGTTTTTT. Residues: CASTGFATGELFF. V gene TRBV2 combines with J gene TRBJ2-2; D is undetermined. CDR1 and CDR2 (germline): SNHLY, FYNNEI. The V gene lost 7 bases and the J gene lost 4 bases, with 10 bases spanning the gap. This CDR3 is 13 amino acids long. The full variable domain, completed using reference TRBV2 and TRBJ2-2, is EPEVTQTPSHQVTQMGQEVILRCVPISNHLYFYWYRQILGQKVEFLVSFYNNEISEKSEIFDDQFSVERPDGSNFTLKIRSTKLEDSAMYFCASTGFATGELFFGEGSRLTVL.

V gene TRBV7-6 combines with J gene TRBJ2-7; D not certain. Trimming cost V 1 base and J 2 bases, with 6 bases left between them. The CDR3 runs 13 residues. CDR1 and CDR2 from the germline V gene are SGHVS and FNYEAQ. CDR3 DNA: TGTGCCAGCAGCTTAGGTAATGCCTACGAGCAGTACTTC. It is translated as CASSLGNAYEQYF.

The chain links TRBV2 to TRBJ2-1; TRBD2 is a possible D gene (6 bases). The V end lost 4 bases, the J end lost 1 base, and 8 bases lay between the germline ends. The germline V gene has CDR1 SNHLY and CDR2 FYNNEI. The CDR3 spans 14 residues. Here the CDR3 DNA reads TGTGCCAGCAGTGGACTAGGGTCCTACAATGAGCAGTTCTTC. Translation: CASSGLGSYNEQFF.

This clone was detected once. The chain combines TRBV28 with TRBJ1-1; 7 bases are a match to TRBD1. Germline CDR1 MDHEN, CDR2 SYDVKM. The CDR3 totals 13 residues. V trimming: 6 bases; J trimming: 2 bases; junction bases outside the gene matches: 3. This chain's CDR3 is CASRNRGNTEAFF. The CDR3 nucleotides read TGTGCCAGCAGGAACAGGGGTAACACTGAAGCTTTCTTT. The full variable domain, rest sourced from reference TRBV28 and TRBJ1-1, is DVKVTQSSRYLVKRTGEKVFLECVQDMDHENMFWYRQDPGLGLRLIYFSYDVKMKEKGDIPEGYSVSREKKERFSLILESASTNQTSMYLCASRNRGNTEAFFGQGTRLTVV.

The chain is built from TRBV5-6 and TRBJ1-4; TRBD1 matches at 8 bases. The V and J ends lost 4 bases and 11 bases, in that order; junction bases with no gene match: 10. The CDR3 length is 14 residues. From germline, CDR1 is SGHDT and CDR2 YYEEEE. CDR3 DNA: TGTGCCAGCAGCCCCCAGGGACAGGCAAGGAAACTGTTTTTT. Its protein is CASSPQGQARKLFF.

The chain carries TRBV4-1 and TRBJ1-5, with TRBD1 identical over 11 bases. This CDR3 region has 15 residues. J gave up 4 bases and V 5 bases, and 4 bases lay outside the gene matches. Germline V CDR1 and CDR2: MGHRA, YSYEKL. CDR3 sequence: CASSWTGGWNQPQHF. The CDR3 DNA follows: TGCGCCAGCAGCTGGACAGGGGGCTGGAATCAGCCCCAGCATTTT.

This chain joins TRBV5-1 and TRBJ1-4; a weak D match, TRBD1 (6 bases). There are 15 residues in the CDR3. With 5 bases removed from V and 2 bases from J, the gap between germline ends came to 13 bases. Per the germline V gene, CDR1 is SGHRS and CDR2 is YFSETQ. CDR3: CASRSGTLTNEKLFF. For the CDR3, the DNA is TGCGCCAGCAGATCTGGGACATTGACTAATGAAAAACTGTTTTTT. Supplemented by reference TRBV5-1 and TRBJ1-4, the full variable domain reads KAGVTQTPRYLIKTRGQQVTLSCSPISGHRSVSWYQQTPGQGLQFLFEYFSETQRNKGNFPGRFSGRQFSNSRSEMNVSTLELGDSALYLCASRSGTLTNEKLFFGSGTQLSVL.

This chain uses TRBV14 with TRBJ2-5; D is undetermined. V was trimmed by 5 bases and J by 4 bases, leaving 11 bases between them. This CDR3 is 13 amino acids long. Germline CDR1 SGHDN, CDR2 FVKESK. The CDR3 sequence is CASSASTIETQYF. The CDR3 DNA is TGTGCCAGCAGCGCCTCCACTATAGAGACCCAGTACTTC. Full variable domain (remainder filled in from reference TRBV14 and TRBJ2-5): EAGVTQFPSHSVIEKGQTVTLRCDPISGHDNLYWYRRVMGKEIKFLLHFVKESKQDESGMPNNRFLAERTGGTYSTLKVQPAELEDSGVYFCASSASTIETQYFGPGTRLLVL.

The chain recombines TRBV19 with TRBJ1-5, with TRBD1 matching over 8 bases. The CDR3 is made up of 17 amino acids. The J segment lost 0 bases and the V segment lost 5 bases, leaving 9 bases of the junction unmatched. Germline V CDR1 and CDR2: LNHDA, SQIVND (reference sequence). This chain's CDR3 is CASSGLQGVYSNQPQHF. The CDR3 coding sequence is TGTGCCAGTAGTGGACTACAGGGGGTTTATAGCAATCAGCCCCAGCATTTT. The full variable domain, rest sourced from reference TRBV19 and TRBJ1-5, is DGGITQSPKYLFRKEGQNVTLSCEQNLNHDAMYWYRQDPGQGLRLIYYSQIVNDFQKGDIAEGYSVSREKKESFPLTVTSAQKNPTAFYLCASSGLQGVYSNQPQHFGDGTRLSIL.

The chain recombines TRBV29-1 with TRBJ2-1; D possibly corresponds to TRBD2 (5 bases). Germline-derived CDR1 and CDR2 are SQVTM and ANQGSEA. The CDR3 sequence is 14 residues long. Trimming shortened V by 7 bases and J by 8 bases, and 21 bases separated the two germline ends. CDR3 region: CSALPAVSNHEQFF. The CDR3 DNA is TGCAGCGCGCTGCCAGCGGTCTCCAACCATGAGCAGTTCTTC.

CDR3 in amino acids: CASSQTSTDTQYF. In DNA, the CDR3 is TGCGCCAGCAGCCAAACTAGCACAGATACGCAGTATTTT. The chain combines TRBV4-1 with TRBJ2-3; D ambiguous. Germline CDR1 reads MGHRA; CDR2 reads YSYEKL. Trimming cost V 2 bases and J 0 bases, with 3 bases left between them. CDR3 size: 13 residues.

The chain recombines TRBV28 with TRBJ2-1; TRBD1 agrees at 7 bases. CDR3 length equals 12 residues. The junction had 6 bases not matched to a gene; V was cut back by 3 bases and J by 13 bases. Germline CDR1 MDHEN, CDR2 SYDVKM. This chain's CDR3 is CASSLARQGQFF. CDR3 bases: TGTGCCAGCAGTTTGGCGAGACAGGGTCAGTTCTTC. Supplemented by reference TRBV28 and TRBJ2-1, the full variable domain reads DVKVTQSSRYLVKRTGEKVFLECVQDMDHENMFWYRQDPGLGLRLIYFSYDVKMKEKGDIPEGYSVSREKKERFSLILESASTNQTSMYLCASSLARQGQFFGPGTRLTVL.

The V and J genes are TRBV2 and TRBJ2-1; a possible D gene is TRBD2 (5 bases). Trimming shortened V by 0 bases and J by 1 base, and 10 bases separated the two germline ends. Germline CDR1 SNHLY, CDR2 FYNNEI. There are 16 residues in the CDR3. The DNA for the CDR3 is TGTGCCAGCAGTGAAGCGCGAGGGAAATCCTACAATGAGCAGTTCTTC. Protein: CASSEARGKSYNEQFF.

The genes are TRBV6-5 and TRBJ2-1, with TRBD2 as a possible D gene (5 bases). This CDR3 comprises 15 residues. The V end was cut by 2 bases, the J end by 0 bases, with 8 bases between. Germline CDR1 MNHEY, CDR2 SVGAGI. The CDR3 region is CASSYEGSSYNEQFF. As DNA, the CDR3 is TGTGCCAGCAGTTACGAGGGCAGCTCCTACAATGAGCAGTTCTTC.

The gene calls are TRBV7-2 and TRBJ1-2; D is ambiguous. Germline-derived CDR1 and CDR2 are SGHTA and FQGNSA. Between the trimmed V and J ends, which lost 3 bases and 8 bases, there was a span of 16 bases. The CDR3 spans 14 residues. CDR3 protein: CASSFDTNYVGYTF. CDR3 DNA: TGTGCCAGCAGCTTTGATACAAACTATGTAGGCTACACCTTC.

V is TRBV28 and J is TRBJ2-1; 11 bases agree with TRBD2. The CDR3 extends over 16 amino acids. The germline gives CDR1 MDHEN, CDR2 SYDVKM. V was pared by 4 bases and J by 4 bases, with 6 bases of the junction left unmatched. The CDR3 loop reads CASSSLAGGLYNEQFF. The CDR3 DNA reads TGTGCCAGCAGTTCGTTAGCGGGAGGGCTATACAATGAGCAGTTCTTC.

J is TRBJ2-7 and V is TRBV5-1; D is uncertain. Per germline, CDR1 SGHRS and CDR2 YFSETQ. This CDR3 spans 12 amino acids. V was trimmed by 0 bases and J by 4 bases, leaving 5 bases between them. DNA of the CDR3: TGCGCCAGCAGCTTGGACTTATACGAGCAGTACTTC. Amino acid sequence: CASSLDLYEQYF.